The entry below gives a single T cell receptor beta chain sequence along with its context. The antigen is undetermined. This record comes from a study of identical twins. Germline V gene sequence: CDR1 SGDLS, CDR2 YYNGEE. Trimming left V 2 bases short and J 2 bases short, with 10 bases between. The CDR3 is 14 amino acids. Study-wide results and caveats: The models gave estimates that fell short of the out-of-frame TCR alpha sharing seen in monozygotic twins. Twin-shared out-of-frame alpha sequences showed excess low generation probability. Memory repertoires lacked the insertion deficit that abundant cord blood beta clonotypes showed.

A template switching step contributed a universal primer site, while unique molecular identifiers were present in the cDNA. TCRdb processed the 5' RACE reads anew with MiXCR; each CDR3 protein has one entry. Of about 1.7 million distinct CDR3 sequences detected, about 32% appear once; the ten largest clones hold 0.25% to 0.3%. The clonotype was recovered from a newborn girl in good health. Source material: cord blood. This sequence joins TRBV9 and TRBJ2-5; D tentatively fits TRBD1 or TRBD2 (5 bases each). The CDR3 nucleotides are TGTGCCAGCAGCGTGGGACCGATACAAGAGACCCAGTACTTC. Translating gives CASSVGPIQETQYF.